Given below is one T cell receptor (beta chain) in context. Its specificity is unknown. The data were obtained in a study of T cells after yellow fever vaccination. Points from the study as a whole: Peak timing came faster in the weaker secondary response, day 5 versus 15. Post-booster repertoires contained most primary-vaccination clones again (96% CD4, around 88% CD8).

Germline CDR1 and CDR2: WNHNN and SYGVQD (reference sequence). This CDR3 is built from 13 residues. V lost 9 bases and J 7 bases, leaving 16 bases between the germline ends. A process of 5'RACE template switching, which added a universal primer site and UMIs, was used to make TCR cDNA. TCRdb recomputed calls from the 5' RACE reads with MiXCR, one row per CDR3 protein. This table has hundreds of thousands of distinct CDR3 sequences, around 8.6% appearing once. The sequence was collected from a man aged 18 to 35 who received the YFV17D yellow fever vaccine. Material: CD4+ T cells sorted from PBMCs, obtained 5 days after the yellow fever booster vaccination. The rearrangement joins TRBV10-1 to TRBJ2-1; D tentatively reads TRBD1 or TRBD2 (5 bases each). As DNA, the CDR3 is TGCGCCAGTGCCGGGACCCTTCGAAATGAGCAGTTCTTC. Translated: CASAGTLRNEQFF.